The rows below give T cell receptor beta chains drawn from one sample of a study of T cell repertoires in cytomegalovirus infection. No antigen has been assigned to these receptors. Using its own MiXCR run on the reads, TCRdb lists one record per CDR3 protein. The sample lists about 740,000 distinct CDR3 sequences; roughly 36% were seen once. Specimen: cultured PBMCs, collected from culture after CMV antigen stimulation. These receptor sequences come from a human donor in good health (CMV status not recorded). Some clones in this sample may be carry-over from other donors' samples. The CDR3 runs from the conserved cysteine through the conserved F or W. D genes are given only for firm matches. The listing skips clone size in some rows; elsewhere it reads once, few, many or a size class.

clone_size	j_call	d_call	v_call	cdr3_nt	cdr3_aa
-	TRBJ1-5	-	TRBV10-3	TGTGCCAGCAAAGGGGGTGGGGATAGCAATCAGCCCCAGCATTTT	CASKGGGDSNQPQHF
-	TRBJ2-7	-	TRBV11-2	TGTGCCAGCAGGCGCTACCTCCGGGCCTACGAGCAGTACTTC	CASRRYLRAYEQYF
few	TRBJ2-5	TRBD2	TRBV2	TGTGCCAGCAGTGGAGGTGGTACGGTCGCGGGGGATTTGGTTGAGACCCAGTACTTC	CASSGGGTVAGDLVETQYF
-	TRBJ2-6	TRBD1	TRBV7-6	TGTGCCAGCAGCTTAGGCACGGTCGACAGGGCCGCCCCCCGCTCTGGGGCCAACGTCCTGACTTTC	CASSLGTVDRAAPRSGANVLTF
-	TRBJ2-5	-	TRBV6-6	TGTGCCAGCAGTTACTCGACTCTTGGTAACCAAGAGACCCAGTACTTC	CASSYSTLGNQETQYF
-	TRBJ2-7	TRBD2	TRBV27	TGTGCCAGCAGTCCCTTAGCGGGAGATAAGTCCTACGAGCAGTACTTC	CASSPLAGDKSYEQYF
-	TRBJ2-3	-	TRBV20-1	TGCAGTGTGAGGCCTCGGGACTTCCAAGCAGATACGCAGTATTTT	CSVRPRDFQADTQYF
-	TRBJ1-2	TRBD1	TRBV7-8	TGTGCCAGCAGCTTAGTTACAGGGGACGCTGGCTACACCTTC	CASSLVTGDAGYTF
-	TRBJ1-2	TRBD1	TRBV27	TGTGCCAGCAGTCGGGCAGGGGGAAATAGGACCTATGGCTACACCTTC	CASSRAGGNRTYGYTF
many	TRBJ2-3	TRBD1	TRBV12-3/TRBV12-4	TGTGCCAGCCCCGGGACAGGGGAACTTACGCAGTATTTT	CASPGTGELTQYF
-	TRBJ2-1	-	TRBV11-3	TGTGCCAGCAGCATGCGCCAGAGCTCCTACAATGAGCAGTTCTTC	CASSMRQSSYNEQFF
-	TRBJ1-4	-	TRBV6-1	TGTGCCAGCGAGAGAGATCCGTTCGGGGGAAAACTGTTTTTT	CASERDPFGGKLFF
-	TRBJ2-1	TRBD2	TRBV24-1	TGTGCCACCAGCGGACTAGCCTCGAGCTCCTACAATGAGCAGTTCTTC	CATSGLASSSYNEQFF
few	TRBJ2-3	-	TRBV19	TGTGCCAGTAGCGTCATTACCACAGATACGCAGTATTTT	CASSVITTDTQYF
many	TRBJ1-2	-	TRBV7-2	TGTGCCAGCAGCCGAGGCGTGTATGGCTACACCTTC	CASSRGVYGYTF
-	TRBJ2-7	TRBD1	TRBV28	TGTGCCAGCAGTTCTCAAACAGGGGGGCCTTACGAGCAGTACTTC	CASSSQTGGPYEQYF
-	TRBJ1-5	-	TRBV4-1	TGCGCCAGCAGCCAAGTAGTGGTTAGCAATCAGCCCCAGCATTTT	CASSQVVVSNQPQHF
few	TRBJ1-4	-	TRBV28	TGTGCCAGCAGTTTGACGGGTAAAGCAACTAATGAAAAACTGTTTTTT	CASSLTGKATNEKLFF
-	TRBJ1-3	-	TRBV6-2/TRBV6-3	TGTGCCAGCACCGACAGTATCTCTGGAAACACCATATATTTT	CASTDSISGNTIYF
many	TRBJ2-7	-	TRBV7-6	TGTGCCAGCAGCCCCGGGGACATCCGGGACGAGCAGTACTTC	CASSPGDIRDEQYF
-	TRBJ1-4	-	TRBV2	TGTGCCAGCAGTCGGGGGGACGGGGTAGGAAAACTGTTTTTT	CASSRGDGVGKLFF
-	TRBJ1-5	-	TRBV19	TGTGCCAGTCGGGGCTGGAGAGTGGGTCAGCCCCAGCATTTT	CASRGWRVGQPQHF
-	TRBJ2-1	TRBD2	TRBV2	TGTGCCAGCAGTACCGGGACTAGGTACAATGAGCAGTTCTTC	CASSTGTRYNEQFF
many	TRBJ2-4	-	TRBV7-8	TGTGCCAGCAGCTTAGCGAGGACAGCCAAGGCCAAAAACATTCAGTACTTC	CASSLARTAKAKNIQYF
-	TRBJ2-5	-	TRBV12-3/TRBV12-4	TGTGCCAGCACCTTGGGGCAAAACCAAGAGACCCAGTACTTC	CASTLGQNQETQYF
-	TRBJ2-2	-	TRBV28	TGTGCCAGCAGTTCCTTACAGGGAGTGGGGGAGCTGTTTTTT	CASSSLQGVGELFF
few	TRBJ2-3	-	TRBV28	TGTGCCAGCAGTTTAGCGGGGATCGACCCGAGGGCAGATACGCAGTATTTT	CASSLAGIDPRADTQYF
-	TRBJ2-7	TRBD2	TRBV10-3	TGTGCCATCAGTGAGTCGCCGGGAGGGCCATACGAGCAGTACTTC	CAISESPGGPYEQYF
once	TRBJ1-1	-	TRBV2	TGTGCCAGCAGCGATACAGGTTTGAACACTGAAGCTTTCTTT	CASSDTGLNTEAFF
-	TRBJ1-3	TRBD1	TRBV7-9	TGTGCCAGCAGCTTGTGGACAGGGTCTACTCGTTTGGACACCATATATTTT	CASSLWTGSTRLDTIYF
few	TRBJ1-2	-	TRBV7-9	TGTGCCAGCAGCCCATCGGGACTCTATGGCTACACCTTC	CASSPSGLYGYTF
-	TRBJ2-7	-	TRBV29-1	TGCAGCGTTGCCCTTGGGTCAGACGAGCAGTACTTC	CSVALGSDEQYF
-	TRBJ2-7	-	TRBV19	TGTGCCAGTAGTATGAGGGACATAACCTACGAGCAGTACTTC	CASSMRDITYEQYF
few	TRBJ1-4	-	TRBV27	TGTGCCAGCTATGGCGGGTGGGGAAAACTGTTTTTT	CASYGGWGKLFF
-	TRBJ1-1	-	TRBV5-4	TGTGCCAGCAGCTTTCAACGGGGAGGAGGTATCGCTTTCTTT	CASSFQRGGGIAFF
-	TRBJ1-4	-	TRBV20-1	TGCAGTGCTAGAGATCCATCGCCCACTAATGAAAAACTGTTTTTT	CSARDPSPTNEKLFF
-	TRBJ2-1	-	TRBV5-1	TGCGCCAGCAGCTTGGTTGAGTCGGCGGGCCCAGGAATCTACAATGAGCAGTTCTTC	CASSLVESAGPGIYNEQFF
-	TRBJ2-7	TRBD1	TRBV7-6	TGTGCCAGCAGCCCCCGGGACAGGGTACCCTACGAGCAGTACTTC	CASSPRDRVPYEQYF
-	TRBJ1-5	-	TRBV12-5	TGTGCTAGTGGTTTGGCCACAGATCAGCCCCAGCATTTT	CASGLATDQPQHF
few	TRBJ2-5	TRBD1	TRBV20-1	TGCAGTGCTAGAGATCCGGACAGGGGGATTCAAGAGACCCAGTACTTC	CSARDPDRGIQETQYF
-	TRBJ1-1	-	TRBV12-3/TRBV12-4	TGTGCCAGCAGTTTATTGGGTTTTGCTGAAGCTTTCTTT	CASSLLGFAEAFF
-	TRBJ1-1	-	TRBV7-6	TGTGCCAGCAGCTTAGCCGGTATACCGAACACTGAAGCTTTCTTT	CASSLAGIPNTEAFF
many	TRBJ2-1	-	TRBV7-2	TGTGCCAGCAGCGACAGTAGGGGGTACAATGAGCAGTTCTTC	CASSDSRGYNEQFF
many	TRBJ2-1	-	TRBV7-2	TGTGCCAGCAGCTTAGTAGGTACCTACAATGAGCAGTTCTTC	CASSLVGTYNEQFF
-	TRBJ2-2	TRBD1	TRBV7-2	TGTGCCAGCAGCTTTGGTATTGACGGGGACAGAGCGAACACCGGGGAGCTGTTTTTT	CASSFGIDGDRANTGELFF